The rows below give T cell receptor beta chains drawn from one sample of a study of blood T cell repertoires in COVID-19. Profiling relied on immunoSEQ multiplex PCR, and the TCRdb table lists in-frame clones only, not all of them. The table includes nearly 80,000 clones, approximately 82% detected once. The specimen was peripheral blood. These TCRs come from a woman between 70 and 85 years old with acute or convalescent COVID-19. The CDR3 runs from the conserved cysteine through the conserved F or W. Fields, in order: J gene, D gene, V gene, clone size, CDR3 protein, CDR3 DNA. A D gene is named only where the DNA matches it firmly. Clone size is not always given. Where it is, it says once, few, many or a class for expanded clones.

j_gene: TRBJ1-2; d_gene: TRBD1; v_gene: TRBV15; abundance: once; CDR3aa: CATSRDRGTGGYTF; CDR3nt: TGTGCCACCAGCAGGGACAGGGGAACTGGCGGCTACACCTTC
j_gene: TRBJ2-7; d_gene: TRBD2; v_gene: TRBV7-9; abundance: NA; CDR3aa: CASSLWGDSGRVYEQYF; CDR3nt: TGTGCCAGCAGCTTATGGGGAGATAGCGGGCGTGTCTACGAGCAGTACTTC
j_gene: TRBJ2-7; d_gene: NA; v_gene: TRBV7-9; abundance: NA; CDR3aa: CASSLGIVYEQYF; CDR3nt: TGTGCCAGCAGCTTAGGAATAGTCTACGAGCAGTACTTC
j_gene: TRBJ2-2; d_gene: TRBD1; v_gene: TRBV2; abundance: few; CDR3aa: CASSGDRANTGELFF; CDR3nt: TGTGCCAGCAGTGGTGACAGGGCGAACACCGGGGAGCTGTTTTTT
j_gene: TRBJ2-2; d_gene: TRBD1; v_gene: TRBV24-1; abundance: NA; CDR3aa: CATSDLTAGTGAFANTGELFF; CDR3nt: TGTGCCACCAGTGATCTCACCGCCGGGACAGGGGCGTTCGCGAACACCGGGGAGCTGTTTTTT
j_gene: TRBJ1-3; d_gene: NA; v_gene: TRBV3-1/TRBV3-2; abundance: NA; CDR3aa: CASSQEGVRNTIYF; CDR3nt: TGTGCCAGCAGCCAAGAAGGGGTGCGAAACACCATATATTTT
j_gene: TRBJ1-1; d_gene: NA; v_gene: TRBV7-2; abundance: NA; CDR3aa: CASSLNGGRAEAFF; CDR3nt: TGTGCCAGCAGCCTCAACGGGGGGCGCGCTGAAGCTTTCTTT
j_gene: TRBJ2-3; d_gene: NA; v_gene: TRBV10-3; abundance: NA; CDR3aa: CAISESSGGMLVADTQYF; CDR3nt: TGTGCCATCAGTGAGTCTTCGGGCGGGATGTTAGTGGCAGATACGCAGTATTTT
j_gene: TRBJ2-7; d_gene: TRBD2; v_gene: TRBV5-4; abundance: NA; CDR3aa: CASGIQTSGVYEQYF; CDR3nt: TGTGCCAGCGGAATACAGACTAGCGGGGTCTACGAGCAGTACTTC
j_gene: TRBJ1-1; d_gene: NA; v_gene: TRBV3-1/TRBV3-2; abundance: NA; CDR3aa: CASSQDRVTEAFF; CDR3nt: TGTGCCAGCAGCCAAGATCGGGTAACTGAAGCTTTCTTT
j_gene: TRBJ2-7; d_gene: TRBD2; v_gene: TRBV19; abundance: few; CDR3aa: CASSRVGLAASYEQYF; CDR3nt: TGTGCCAGTAGTAGGGTCGGACTAGCCGCATCCTACGAGCAGTACTTC